This T cell receptor beta chain was found in a study of T cell changes during pregnancy in multiple sclerosis. Some clones are missing from TCRdb's copy, which holds only in-frame ones; the method was immunoSEQ multiplex PCR. The sample contains just under 65,000 clones, roughly 89% of which appear only once. V shed 4 bases, J shed 4 bases, and the junction held 8 bases outside the gene matches. The CDR3 loop spans 15 amino acids. CDR1 is SNHLY and CDR2 is FYNNEI in the germline V gene. The clonotype originates from a female donor in good health, enrolled as a control in a pregnancy study. The material was peripheral blood, obtained in the third trimester of pregnancy. The V and J genes are TRBV2 and TRBJ1-1, with TRBD1 matching over 8 bases. This CDR3 reads CASSGRDRGRTEAFF. The CDR3 nucleotides are TGTGCCAGCAGTGGTCGTGACAGGGGACGCACTGAAGCTTTCTTT. Full variable domain (rest looked up from reference TRBV2 and TRBJ1-1): EPEVTQTPSHQVTQMGQEVILRCVPISNHLYFYWYRQILGQKVEFLVSFYNNEISEKSEIFDDQFSVERPDGSNFTLKIRSTKLEDSAMYFCASSGRDRGRTEAFFGQGTRLTVV.